This T cell receptor (beta chain) was found in a study of T cell responses to AZD1222 COVID-19 vaccine. CDR1 is LGHDT and CDR2 is YNNKEL in the germline V gene (reference sequence). CDR3 length: 16 amino acids. With V trimmed by 1 base and J by 5 bases, 6 bases remained unmatched. Libraries were prepared by immunoSEQ multiplex PCR; TCRdb keeps only in-frame clonotypes and omits some of them. This table has 200,000 or so clones, approximately 90% appearing once. The chain is built from TRBV3-1 (or the pseudogene TRBV3-2) and TRBJ1-3; the match to TRBD1 covers 9 bases. The receptor was derived from an adult in good health. Sequenced here: peripheral blood, sampled on day 0 of AZD1222 vaccination. The CDR3 protein is CASSQGDRAPRNTIYF. The DNA for the CDR3 is TGTGCCAGCAGCCAAGGGGACAGGGCCCCACGAAACACCATATATTTT.